These T cell receptor beta chains were read from a single sample in a study of OX40 agonist ivuxolimab in advanced cancers. Some clones are missing from TCRdb's copy, which holds only in-frame ones; the method was immunoSEQ multiplex PCR. The sample holds more than 50,000 clones, approximately 78% seen once. The specimen was CD4+ or CD8+ T cells sorted from blood, collected in a trial of the OX40 agonist ivuxolimab. These receptor sequences come from an adult with an advanced solid tumor such as melanoma, head and neck, liver or kidney cancer. Each CDR3 is given with its conserved first and last residue. A D gene is named only where the DNA matches it firmly. Expanded clones are given a class, and other clones once, few, many or no size at all.

-	-	TRBV21-1	TRBJ1-1	CASSKERTGPFF	TGTGCCAGCAGCAAAGAGCGGACGGGGCCATTCTTT
-	few	TRBV10-3	TRBJ2-7	CAISAQLGTYEQYF	TGTGCCATCAGTGCCCAATTGGGAACCTACGAGCAGTACTTC
-	-	TRBV6-1	TRBJ1-5	CASNWQSNQPQHF	TGTGCCAGCAACTGGCAGAGCAATCAGCCCCAGCATTTT
TRBD1	-	TRBV6-6	TRBJ2-1	CASSYSPGQNNEQFF	TGTGCCAGCAGCTACTCACCGGGACAGAACAATGAGCAGTTCTTC
-	-	TRBV16	TRBJ1-5	CASSQSQDSNQPQHF	TGTGCCAGCAGCCAATCGCAGGACAGCAATCAGCCCCAGCATTTT
TRBD1	-	TRBV11-3	TRBJ2-7	CASSSVLGEGAGEQYF	TGTGCCAGCAGCTCAGTACTCGGAGAGGGGGCTGGCGAGCAGTACTTC
TRBD2	-	TRBV6-6	TRBJ2-7	CASSRAASGGPHEQYF	TGTGCCAGCAGTCGAGCTGCTAGCGGGGGGCCCCACGAGCAGTACTTC
-	few	TRBV10-3	TRBJ1-1	CAIRRGEGTEAFF	TGTGCCATCAGAAGGGGGGAAGGCACTGAAGCTTTCTTT
-	-	TRBV28	TRBJ2-7	CASSLGPREQYF	TGTGCCAGCAGTTTGGGACCCAGGGAGCAGTACTTC
-	-	TRBV2	TRBJ1-3	CASSGSGDRAGNTIYF	TGTGCCAGCAGTGGAAGCGGGGATCGGGCTGGAAACACCATATATTTT
TRBD1	-	TRBV19	TRBJ1-2	CASNGDRAYGYTF	TGTGCCAGTAACGGCGACAGGGCCTATGGCTACACCTTC
TRBD1	-	TRBV7-6	TRBJ2-3	CASSLNRGLPTDTQYF	TGTGCCAGCAGCTTAAACAGGGGGCTTCCCACAGATACGCAGTATTTT
-	once	TRBV10-3	TRBJ1-5	CAISDPGKQQDKTNQPQHF	TGTGCCATCAGTGACCCCGGGAAACAGCAGGACAAGACAAATCAGCCCCAGCATTTT
TRBD2	-	TRBV7-9	TRBJ2-3	CASSLELVRGGRDTQYF	TGTGCCAGCAGCTTAGAATTGGTGCGGGGGGGCCGAGATACGCAGTATTTT
-	-	TRBV6-1	TRBJ2-4	CASSEEAGALGIQYF	TGTGCCAGCAGTGAAGAGGCAGGGGCCCTCGGTATTCAGTACTTC
TRBD2	-	TRBV20-1	TRBJ2-5	CSAGGGETQYF	TGCAGTGCTGGCGGGGGGGAGACCCAGTACTTC
TRBD1	-	TRBV4-1	TRBJ1-2	CASSQAGQGVTGYTF	TGCGCCAGCAGCCAAGCCGGACAGGGGGTAACTGGCTACACCTTC
-	once	TRBV2	TRBJ2-7	CASSDPGQDEQYF	TGTGCCAGCAGTGACCCTGGACAAGACGAGCAGTACTTC
-	-	TRBV19	TRBJ2-3	CASSTLGDTDTQYF	TGTGCCAGCAGTACACTAGGGGACACAGATACGCAGTATTTT
-	-	TRBV2	TRBJ1-4	CASSEAGGHFATNEKLFF	TGTGCCAGCAGTGAAGCTGGGGGCCACTTTGCAACTAATGAAAAACTGTTTTTT
TRBD1	few	TRBV5-1	TRBJ2-2	CASALVQGAMTGELFF	TGCGCCAGCGCCTTGGTTCAGGGGGCGATGACCGGGGAGCTGTTTTTT
TRBD1	few	TRBV18	TRBJ1-2	CASSRTDRPTYGYTF	TGTGCCAGCTCACGCACGGACAGGCCAACCTATGGCTACACCTTC
-	few	TRBV2	TRBJ1-6	CASSEGWGGNSPLHF	TGTGCCAGCAGTGAAGGATGGGGGGGTAATTCACCCCTCCACTTT
-	-	TRBV19	TRBJ1-5	CASSGGRAQPQHF	TGTGCCAGTAGTGGGGGTAGGGCCCAGCCCCAGCATTTT
-	-	TRBV6-1	TRBJ2-5	CASSEVAETQYF	TGTGCCAGCAGTGAAGTTGCAGAGACCCAGTACTTC
TRBD2	-	TRBV5-6	TRBJ2-2	CASSLGRENTGELFF	TGTGCCAGCAGCCTGGGGAGGGAGAACACCGGGGAGCTGTTTTTT
-	once	TRBV7-9	TRBJ1-2	CASSLKSRGSYGYTF	TGTGCCAGCAGCTTAAAATCCCGAGGCAGCTATGGCTACACCTTC
TRBD1	-	TRBV10-3	TRBJ2-7	CAINLGKGQEQYF	TGTGCCATCAACCTAGGAAAGGGACAGGAGCAGTACTTC
TRBD2	-	TRBV2	TRBJ2-3	CASNLAGGPDTQYF	TGTGCCAGCAATTTGGCGGGGGGCCCAGATACGCAGTATTTT
-	-	TRBV5-1	TRBJ1-6	CASSLDGNSPLHF	TGCGCCAGCAGCTTGGACGGAAATTCACCCCTCCACTTT
-	-	TRBV20-1	TRBJ1-2	CSALGVYTF	TGCAGTGCCTTGGGAGTGTACACCTTC
TRBD2	-	TRBV7-9	TRBJ2-1	CASSGGGQFF	TGTGCCAGCAGCGGCGGGGGGCAGTTCTTC
-	few	TRBV19	TRBJ1-4	CASTPQWGGRSEKLFF	TGTGCCAGTACTCCCCAGTGGGGGGGGAGGAGTGAAAAACTGTTTTTT
TRBD1	-	TRBV7-9	TRBJ2-1	CASSLEGAWYNEQFF	TGTGCCAGCAGCTTAGAGGGGGCCTGGTACAATGAGCAGTTCTTC
-	-	TRBV7-2	TRBJ2-7	CASSLAGKNYEQYF	TGTGCCAGCAGCTTAGCAGGGAAGAACTACGAGCAGTACTTC
-	few	TRBV6-6	TRBJ2-3	CASSETASTDTQYF	TGTGCCAGCAGTGAGACAGCTAGCACAGATACGCAGTATTTT
-	-	TRBV11-3	TRBJ1-1	CASSLGGIGTEAFF	TGTGCCAGCAGCTTGGGGGGCATTGGGACTGAAGCTTTCTTT
-	few	TRBV7-9	TRBJ2-3	CASRGIQGRRTDTQYF	TGTGCCAGCAGGGGTATCCAGGGGCGTCGCACAGATACGCAGTATTTT
TRBD1	once	TRBV18	TRBJ2-5	CASSRTTGVGETQYF	TGTGCCAGCTCACGGACGACAGGGGTAGGAGAGACCCAGTACTTC
-	-	TRBV7-7	TRBJ2-2	CASSLGAQGTGELFF	TGTGCCAGCAGCTTAGGGGCCCAGGGTACCGGGGAGCTGTTTTTT
-	-	TRBV5-1	TRBJ2-7	CASSLEGGTSLEQYF	TGCGCCAGCAGCTTGGAGGGCGGGACGAGTCTAGAGCAGTACTTC
TRBD2	-	TRBV5-1	TRBJ2-5	CASSLNVAGDQETQYF	TGCGCCAGCAGCTTGAACGTAGCGGGGGACCAAGAGACCCAGTACTTC
-	-	TRBV7-6	TRBJ2-5	CASSLNRAVGETQYF	TGTGCCAGCAGCCTGAACAGGGCGGTGGGGGAGACCCAGTACTTC
-	-	TRBV18	TRBJ1-2	CASSPGEGASAF	TGTGCCAGCTCACCAGGGGAGGGAGCGTCGGCCTTC
-	-	TRBV6-5	TRBJ1-4	CATLLRIGDEKLFF	TGTGCCACCCTCCTCAGGATTGGGGATGAAAAACTGTTTTTT
TRBD2	-	TRBV5-5	TRBJ2-1	CASSSTSGAYNEQFF	TGTGCCAGCAGCTCGACTAGCGGGGCCTACAATGAGCAGTTCTTC
-	-	TRBV5-4	TRBJ2-5	CASSLTLNPQETQYF	TGTGCCAGCAGCTTGACACTAAACCCTCAAGAGACCCAGTACTTC
TRBD1	-	TRBV11-2	TRBJ2-7	CASSLGRDRLGYEQYF	TGTGCCAGCAGCTTAGGCCGGGACAGGCTGGGCTACGAGCAGTACTTC
TRBD2	-	TRBV2	TRBJ2-7	CASSETRDYSYEQYF	TGTGCCAGCAGTGAAACTCGGGACTACTCCTACGAGCAGTACTTC
TRBD2	once	TRBV19	TRBJ2-1	CASSMVLAGGLNEQFF	TGTGCCAGTAGTATGGTACTAGCGGGGGGGCTCAATGAGCAGTTCTTC
-	-	TRBV7-2	TRBJ2-1	CASSLSATSYNEQFF	TGTGCCAGCAGCTTATCGGCTACCTCCTACAATGAGCAGTTCTTC
TRBD1	-	TRBV7-2	TRBJ1-1	CASSRTGTGNTEAFF	TGTGCCAGCAGCCGAACCGGGACAGGGAACACTGAAGCTTTCTTT